Listed here is a single T cell receptor beta chain. Method: immunoSEQ multiplex PCR; TCRdb's copy keeps in-frame clones and lacks some. The repertoire holds about 140,000 clones, with over 60% as singletons. The sample is drawn from a study of blood T cell repertoires in COVID-19. Study summary: There were acute and convalescent COVID-19 samples, and they came from the United States, Italy and Spain.

Germline CDR1 SNHLY, CDR2 FYNNEI. Trimming took 6 bases from V and 4 from J; bases not matched to a gene: 4. The CDR3 has 15 residues. This TCR was recovered from a woman aged 45-65 years with active or convalescent COVID-19. This chain links TRBV2 with TRBJ2-3; the match to TRBD2 covers 13 bases. The sequencing sample was made of peripheral blood. CDR3 amino acids: CASRRLAGGPDTQYF. CDR3 in DNA: TGTGCCAGCAGGCGACTAGCGGGGGGCCCAGATACGCAGTATTTT.